This passage covers 4 T cell receptor beta chains from one sample sequenced in a study of shared clonotypes between healthy human individuals. Assay: immunoSEQ multiplex PCR; the TCRdb copy retains only in-frame clones and omits some. The sample lists about 2.1 million clones, approximately 92% occurring once. Naive-designated CD8 cells lacked CD45RO, were positively enriched for CCR7, and omitted terminally differentiated effector memory CD45RA+ cells. Specimen: naive CD8+ T cells from PBMCs. All receptors derive from a man between 18 and 35 years old in good health. Some clones in this sample may be carry-over from other donors' samples.

This clone was seen once. The chain uses TRBV29-1 and TRBJ2-1; 9 bases align to TRBD2. The V and J ends lost 0 bases and 9 bases, in that order; junction bases with no gene match: 12. CDR3 length equals 16 residues. Germline assignment: CDR1 SQVTM and CDR2 ANQGSEA. CDR3: CSVEDPPPSGIREQFF. The CDR3 DNA follows: TGCAGCGTTGAAGATCCTCCGCCTAGCGGGATACGTGAGCAGTTCTTC.

The chain links TRBV11-2 to TRBJ1-1, with 8 bases lining up with TRBD1. V dropped 5 bases and J dropped 4; count of bases not matched to a gene: 12. Germline V gene lookup returns CDR1 SGHAT and CDR2 FQNNGV. The CDR3 has 16 residues. DNA of the CDR3: TGTGCCAGCAGCACCCGGACAGGGAGGGGGAGCACTGAAGCTTTCTTT. Translating it yields CASSTRTGRGSTEAFF.

The chain combines TRBV12-5 with TRBJ2-2; D not resolved. The CDR3 runs to 17 residues. Germline V CDR1 and CDR2: LGHNT, FRNRAP. Trimming removed 6 bases at V and 0 bases at J, with 17 bases between. The CDR3 reads CASGSLDGRTNTGELFF. The CDR3 region has the DNA TGTGCTAGTGGCTCACTGGACGGACGGACGAACACCGGGGAGCTGTTTTTT.

This rearrangement joins TRBV7-9 to TRBJ2-1; D possibly corresponds to TRBD1 (6 bases). The CDR3 length is 18 residues. CDR1 is SEHNR, CDR2 FQNEAQ, per germline (reference sequence). V lost 4 bases to trimming and J lost 4 bases, with 23 bases between them. The CDR3 reads CASSSSFLGTPSYNEQFF. The CDR3 DNA follows: TGTGCCAGCAGCTCCTCCTTTTTGGGGACACCTTCGTACAATGAGCAGTTCTTC.